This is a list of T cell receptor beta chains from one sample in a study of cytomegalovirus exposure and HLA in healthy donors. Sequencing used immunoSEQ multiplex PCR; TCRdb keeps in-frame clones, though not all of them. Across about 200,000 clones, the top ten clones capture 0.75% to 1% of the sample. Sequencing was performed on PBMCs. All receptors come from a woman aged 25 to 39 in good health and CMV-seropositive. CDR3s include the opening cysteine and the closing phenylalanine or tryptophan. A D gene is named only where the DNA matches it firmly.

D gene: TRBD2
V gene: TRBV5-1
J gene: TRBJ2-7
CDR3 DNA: TGCGCCAGCACCCTAGGACTAGCGGGGTTCGAGCAGTACTTC
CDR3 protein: CASTLGLAGFEQYF

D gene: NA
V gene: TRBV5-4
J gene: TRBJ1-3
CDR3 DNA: TGTGCCAGCAGCGAAGGGGGTATCTCTGGAAACACCATATATTTT
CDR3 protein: CASSEGGISGNTIYF

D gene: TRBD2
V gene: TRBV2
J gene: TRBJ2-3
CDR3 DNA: TGTGCCAGCAGTGGCGTTAGCGGGGGAGGCACAGATACGCAGTATTTT
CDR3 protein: CASSGVSGGGTDTQYF

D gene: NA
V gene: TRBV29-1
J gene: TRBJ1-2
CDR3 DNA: TGCAGCGGGATGACAGACAATGGCTACACCTTC
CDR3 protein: CSGMTDNGYTF

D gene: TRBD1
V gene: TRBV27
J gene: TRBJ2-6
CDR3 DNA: TGTGCCAGCAGTTTCAGTCGAGGACAGGGTTACCTCTCTGGGGCCAACGTCCTGACTTTC
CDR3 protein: CASSFSRGQGYLSGANVLTF

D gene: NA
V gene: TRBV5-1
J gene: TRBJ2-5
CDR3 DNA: TGCGCCAGCAGCTTAAGCGGGCAAGAGACCCAGTACTTC
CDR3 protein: CASSLSGQETQYF

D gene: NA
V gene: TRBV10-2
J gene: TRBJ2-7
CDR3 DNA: TGCGCCAGCAGTCCCCAAGGGGCGCGAATCTTC
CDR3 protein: CASSPQGARIF

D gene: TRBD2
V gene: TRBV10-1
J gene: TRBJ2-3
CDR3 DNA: TGCGCCAGCAGTGAGTCTAGCGGGGCTGTAGATACGCAGTATTTT
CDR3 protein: CASSESSGAVDTQYF

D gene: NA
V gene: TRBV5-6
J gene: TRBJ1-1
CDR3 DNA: TGTGCCAGCAGCTTGGACCCCGGGGACACTGAAGCTTTCTTT
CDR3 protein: CASSLDPGDTEAFF

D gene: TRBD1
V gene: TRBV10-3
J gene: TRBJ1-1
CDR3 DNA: TGTGCCATCAAGTCAGGGGGAATGAACACTGAAGCTTTCTTT
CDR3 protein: CAIKSGGMNTEAFF

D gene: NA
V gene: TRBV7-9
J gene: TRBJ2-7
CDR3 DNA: TGTGCCAGCAGTTCTGGGAGGCTCTACGAGCAGTACTTC
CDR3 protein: CASSSGRLYEQYF